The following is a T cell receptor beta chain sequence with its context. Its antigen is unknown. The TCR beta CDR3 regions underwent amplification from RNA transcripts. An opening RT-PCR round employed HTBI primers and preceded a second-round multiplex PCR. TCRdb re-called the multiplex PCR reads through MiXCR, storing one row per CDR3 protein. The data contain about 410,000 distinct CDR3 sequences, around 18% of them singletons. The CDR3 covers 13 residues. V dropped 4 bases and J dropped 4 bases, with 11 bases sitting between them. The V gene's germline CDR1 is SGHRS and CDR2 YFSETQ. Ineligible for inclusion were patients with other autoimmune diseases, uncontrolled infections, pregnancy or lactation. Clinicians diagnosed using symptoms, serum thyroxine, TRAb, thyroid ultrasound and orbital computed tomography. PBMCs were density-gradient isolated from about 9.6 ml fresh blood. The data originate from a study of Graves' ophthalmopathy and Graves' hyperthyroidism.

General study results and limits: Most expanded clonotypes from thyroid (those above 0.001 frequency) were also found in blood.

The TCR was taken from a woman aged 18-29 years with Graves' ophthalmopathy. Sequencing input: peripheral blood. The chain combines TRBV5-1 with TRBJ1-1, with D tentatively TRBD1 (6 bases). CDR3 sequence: CASSTGQPTEAFF. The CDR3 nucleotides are TGCGCCAGCAGCACCGGACAGCCCACTGAAGCTTTCTTT.